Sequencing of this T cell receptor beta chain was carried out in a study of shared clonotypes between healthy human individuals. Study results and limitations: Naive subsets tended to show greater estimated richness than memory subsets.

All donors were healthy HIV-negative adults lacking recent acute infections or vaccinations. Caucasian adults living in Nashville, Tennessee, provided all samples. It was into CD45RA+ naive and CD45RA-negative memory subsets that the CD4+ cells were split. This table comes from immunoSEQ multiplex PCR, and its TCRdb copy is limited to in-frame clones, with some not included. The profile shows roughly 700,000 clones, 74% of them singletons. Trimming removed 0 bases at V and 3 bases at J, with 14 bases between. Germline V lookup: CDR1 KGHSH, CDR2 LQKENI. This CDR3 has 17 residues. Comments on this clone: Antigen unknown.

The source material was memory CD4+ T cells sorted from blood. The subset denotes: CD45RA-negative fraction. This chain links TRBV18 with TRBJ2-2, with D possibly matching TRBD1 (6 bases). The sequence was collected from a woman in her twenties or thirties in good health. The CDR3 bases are TGTGCCAGCTCACCACCTACCGGACAGAAACACACCGGGGAGCTGTTTTTT. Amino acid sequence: CASSPPTGQKHTGELFF.